The 14 T cell receptor beta chains presented below share a single source sample, sequenced in a study of cytotoxic CD8 clonotypes in ibrutinib-treated CLL. Assay: immunoSEQ multiplex PCR; the TCRdb copy retains only in-frame clones and omits some. The sample shows more than 8,000 clones, about 59% of them seen only once. The sample consisted of PBMCs, taken before ibrutinib treatment. All receptors derive from a human donor with chronic lymphocytic leukemia.

The chain carries TRBV11-2 and TRBJ2-7, with TRBD2 matching over 12 bases. The CDR3 is made up of 13 amino acids. CDR1 and CDR2 from the germline V gene are SGHAT and FQNNGV. The CDR3 DNA reads TGTGCCAGCAGCTCGTCACTAGCGGGGGGCATCAAAGTC. Protein product: CASSSSLAGGIKV.

This chain joins TRBV27 and TRBJ1-4, with TRBD1 identical over 8 bases. V dropped 5 bases and J dropped 8; count of bases not matched to a gene: 13. The germline gives CDR1 MNHEY, CDR2 SMNVEV (reference sequence). The CDR3 covers 16 residues. The CDR3 DNA reads as TGTGCCAGCAGTAGACTGAGGACAGGGATGACGGAAAAACTGTTTTTT. Translated: CASSRLRTGMTEKLFF.

J is TRBJ2-1 and V is TRBV5-1, with TRBD2 matching over 8 bases. After removal of 4 bases from V and 7 bases from J, the junction contained 10 bases not matched to a gene. Germline lookup yields CDR1 SGHRS and CDR2 YFSETQ. The CDR3 consists of 15 residues. The CDR3 is CASSVSGSVGNEQFF. In nucleotides, the CDR3 is TGCGCCAGCAGCGTAAGCGGGAGTGTTGGGAATGAGCAGTTCTTC.

The chain joins TRBV19 to TRBJ1-2, with D hard to call. Germline-derived CDR1 and CDR2 are LNHDA and SQIVND (reference sequence). This CDR3 is built from 14 residues. Trimming shortened V by 10 bases and J by 1 base, and 16 bases separated the two germline ends. The DNA for the CDR3 is TGTGCCACCCACGTTGCAAACAGTAACTATGGCTACACCTTC. Amino acid sequence: CATHVANSNYGYTF. The whole variable domain, filled in from reference TRBV19 and TRBJ1-2, reads DGGITQSPKYLFRKEGQNVTLSCEQNLNHDAMYWYRQDPGQGLRLIYYSQIVNDFQKGDIAEGYSVSREKKESFPLTVTSAQKNPTAFYLCATHVANSNYGYTFGSGTRLTVV.

The V call is TRBV4-1, the J call TRBJ2-7; D perhaps matches TRBD1 (6 bases). Trimming left V 1 base short and J 2 bases short, with 18 bases between. Germline loops: CDR1 MGHRA, CDR2 YSYEKL. CDR3 length: 17 amino acids. Here the CDR3 DNA reads TGCGCCAGCAGCCAAGTAGGCTTTCTAGGGACACCCTACGAGCAGTACTTC. Protein sequence: CASSQVGFLGTPYEQYF.

This chain joins TRBV6-1 and TRBJ2-3; 11 positions agree with TRBD2. CDR3 size: 16 residues. Germline V CDR1 and CDR2: MNHNS, SASEGT. After removal of 4 bases from V and 0 bases from J, the junction contained 3 bases not matched to a gene. The CDR3 loop reads CASSVTSGGSTDTQYF. The CDR3 DNA reads TGTGCCAGCAGTGTTACTAGCGGGGGAAGCACAGATACGCAGTATTTT.

The sample holds a few counts of this clone. Germline and junction disagree at one end, which may indicate a read error. The V gene is TRBV30, the J gene TRBJ1-1; TRBD1 is a possible D gene (6 bases). This CDR3 is built from 13 residues. From germline, CDR1 is GTSNPN and CDR2 SVGIG (reference sequence). The CDR3 reads CAGRTGRDTEAFF. The CDR3 coding sequence is TGTGCCGGGAGAACAGGGAGGGACACTGAAGCTTTCTTT.

CDR3 sequence reads: CAISETSTVTDTQYF. CDR3 coding DNA: TGTGCCATCAGTGAGACTAGCACCGTTACAGATACGCAGTATTTT. The gene calls are TRBV10-3 and TRBJ2-3; D perhaps matches TRBD2 (6 bases). Germline V gene lookup returns CDR1 ENHRY and CDR2 SYGVKD. The CDR3 loop spans 15 amino acids. Trimming removed 2 bases from V and 3 bases from J, with 12 bases in between.

The chain is built from TRBV7-9 and TRBJ1-1; weak D call: TRBD1 (6 bases). V dropped 4 bases and J dropped 5 bases, with 17 bases sitting between them. In germline, CDR1 is SEHNR, CDR2 FQNEAQ (reference sequence). CDR3 length: 15 amino acids. CDR3 sequence (DNA): TGTGCCAGCAGCTCCCTGGACAGCTTTAGAACTGAAGCTTTCTTT. Protein product: CASSSLDSFRTEAFF. Full variable domain (outside the CDR3, taken from reference TRBV7-9 and TRBJ1-1): DTGVSQNPRHKITKRGQNVTFRCDPISEHNRLYWYRQTLGQGPEFLTYFQNEAQLEKSRLLSDRFSAERPKGSFSTLEIQRTEQGDSAMYLCASSSLDSFRTEAFFGQGTRLTVV.

The rearrangement joins TRBV5-1 to TRBJ2-5; D might be TRBD1 (5 bases). The CDR3 has 14 amino acids. Germline loops: CDR1 SGHRS, CDR2 YFSETQ. The ends were cut back, 2 bases at V and 1 base at J, with 9 bases in the middle. CDR3 amino acids: CASSFQGFQETQYF. The CDR3 nucleotides are TGCGCCAGCAGCTTTCAGGGATTCCAAGAGACCCAGTACTTC.

The chain carries TRBV4-2 and TRBJ2-2, with 13 bases aligning to TRBD2. The CDR3 sequence is 18 residues long. CDR1 and CDR2 (germline): LGHNA, YNFKEQ. V trimming: 0 bases; J trimming: 3 bases; junction bases outside the gene matches: 4. CDR3 bases: TGTGCCAGCAGCCAAGAACGACTAGCGGGGGGATACACCGGGGAGCTGTTTTTT. Residues: CASSQERLAGGYTGELFF.

This clone was seen a few times. V and J are TRBV4-1 and TRBJ1-5; D is uncertain. Trimming cost V 0 bases and J 6 bases, with 12 bases left between them. Germline CDR1 is MGHRA and CDR2 is YSYEKL. The CDR3 is 15 amino acids. CDR3 protein: CASSQDPADGQPQHF. In nucleotides, the CDR3 is TGCGCCAGCAGCCAAGACCCCGCGGACGGTCAGCCCCAGCATTTT.

The chain uses TRBV6-1 and TRBJ2-3; 7 bases line up with TRBD2. Germline V gene data show CDR1 as MNHNS and CDR2 as SASEGT. V gave up 4 bases and J gave up 7 bases; unmatched junction bases: 8. This CDR3 comprises 14 residues. CDR3 amino acids: CASSALADIHTQYF. The CDR3 nucleotides read TGTGCCAGCAGTGCCCTAGCGGACATTCATACGCAGTATTTT.

This chain connects TRBV5-4 to TRBJ2-7, with TRBD2 matching 10 bases. CDR3 length: 15 amino acids. J gave up 4 bases and V 1 base, and 5 bases lay outside the gene matches. Germline V gene lookup returns CDR1 SGHNT and CDR2 YYREEE (reference sequence). The CDR3: CASSLPSGSMYEQYF. CDR3 coding DNA: TGTGCCAGCAGCTTGCCTAGCGGGAGTATGTACGAGCAGTACTTC.